This T cell receptor beta chain was captured by sequencing in a study of T cell responses to AZD1222 COVID-19 vaccine. Study conclusions and caveats: Spike-specific TCR depth and breadth grew after two AZD1222 doses. Mostly white British, mostly female donors; authors suggested clonal diversity may be underestimated.

Comment on this clone: The target antigen is unknown.

Analysis merged second doses at about 4 or about 12 weeks. CDR3 length: 14 amino acids. CDR1 is LNHDA, CDR2 SQIVND, per germline (reference sequence). V lost 1 base to trimming and J lost 4 bases, with 11 bases between them. Generated by immunoSEQ multiplex PCR, the TCRdb table keeps only in-frame clones and is missing some. The table records approximately 74,000 clones, over 65% of them present only once. The sample in question was peripheral blood, obtained 28 days after the second AZD1222 dose. The chain is built from TRBV19 and TRBJ2-7; either TRBD1 or TRBD2 may supply D (5 bases each). The source of this sequence is an adult who received the AZD1222 COVID-19 vaccine. The CDR3 region is CASSIGLRGYEQYF. The CDR3 DNA reads as TGTGCCAGTAGTATAGGATTGAGGGGTTACGAGCAGTACTTC.